This TCR beta chain was profiled in a study of response to subunit inactivated influenza vaccine. Study results and limitations: With each seasonal influenza vaccination, the authors suggested, few new T cells are recruited.

This clonotype was seen repeatedly, ten times or more. The antigen is unknown. A junction end diverges from the germline sequence, so it may reflect a read error. TCRdb reprocessed the RT-PCR reads with MiXCR, giving one entry per CDR3 protein. This table holds over 400,000 distinct CDR3 sequences, approximately 11% found once. The CDR3 sequence is 14 residues long. CDR1 SGHTA and CDR2 FQGNSA come from the germline V gene. Material: PBMCs from blood, obtained 35 to 45 days after vaccination. This chain uses TRBV7-2 with TRBJ2-1; no clear D. The sequence was collected from a man between 50 and 59 years old who received an inactivated influenza vaccine. CDR3 DNA: TGTGCCGGCCCGGTGCAGATCTCCAACAATGAGCAGTTCTTC. This sequence encodes CAGPVQISNNEQFF. Full variable domain (missing parts from reference TRBV7-2 and TRBJ2-1): GAGVSQSPSNKVTEKGKDVELRCDPISGHTALYWYRQSLGQGLEFLIYFQGNSAPDKSGLPSDRFSAERTGGSVSTLTIQRTQQEDSAVYLCAGPVQISNNEQFFGPGTRLTVL.